The 20 T cell receptor beta chains below come from one sample, sequenced in a study of T cells after yellow fever vaccination. TCRdb reprocessed the 5' RACE reads with MiXCR, giving one entry per CDR3 protein. The sample lists some 550,000 distinct CDR3 sequences; 15% to 20% were seen once. The source material was PBMCs, sampled 15 days after the yellow fever booster vaccination. The source of these receptors is a man aged 25 to 45 who received the YFV17D yellow fever vaccine.

This rearrangement joins TRBV12-3 or TRBV12-4 to TRBJ1-4; perhaps TRBD1 as D (5 bases). V was shortened by 7 bases and J by 0 bases, with 18 bases between the two germline ends. This CDR3 region has 17 residues. The CDR3 loop is CASTPGFLAATNEKLFF. DNA of the CDR3: TGTGCCAGCACTCCAGGGTTTCTTGCCGCAACTAATGAAAAACTGTTTTTT.

This sequence joins TRBV12-3 or TRBV12-4 and TRBJ2-3, with unresolved D. V lost 4 bases, J lost 3 bases, and 17 bases lay in between. CDR3 length: 16 residues. CDR3 protein: CASSSILGPDTDTQYF. As DNA, the CDR3 is TGTGCCAGCAGTTCTATCCTCGGGCCCGATACAGATACGCAGTATTTT.

The rearrangement uses TRBV18 and TRBJ1-5, with TRBD1 matching over 7 bases. The V gene's germline CDR1 is KGHSH and CDR2 LQKENI. The CDR3 has 15 residues. The ends lost 4 bases at V and 0 bases at J; junction bases unmatched: 3. DNA for the CDR3: TGTGCCAGCTCACTCGACAGGGCTAGCAATCAGCCCCAGCATTTT. Encoded protein: CASSLDRASNQPQHF.

This clonotype was observed a handful of times. The chain couples TRBV6-5 to TRBJ2-1, with 13 positions matching TRBD2. J was trimmed by 7 bases and V by 4 bases; bases with no gene match: 4. The length of the CDR3 is 15 residues. The germline gives CDR1 MNHEY, CDR2 SVGAGI. The CDR3 region is CASSSGTSGINEQFF. CDR3 in DNA: TGTGCCAGCAGTTCCGGGACTAGCGGGATTAATGAGCAGTTCTTC.

This clonotype was observed at least ten times. The genes are TRBV7-2 and TRBJ2-7, with TRBD1 matching 7 bases. The length of the CDR3 is 15 residues. After removal of 4 bases from V and 2 bases from J, the junction contained 8 bases not matched to a gene. Per germline, CDR1 SGHTA and CDR2 FQGNSA. In DNA, the CDR3 is TGTGCCAGCAGCTCATATCGGACAGGAGCCTACGAGCAGTACTTC. Residues: CASSSYRTGAYEQYF.

The V and J genes are TRBV4-3 and TRBJ2-7; TRBD2 agrees at 7 bases. Germline CDR1 reads LGHNA; CDR2 reads YSLEER. The CDR3 runs 17 residues. V gave up 0 bases and J gave up 0 bases; unmatched junction bases: 8. The CDR3 nucleotides are TGCGCCAGCAGCCAAGAGTCGGGGACTAAACTCTCCTACGAGCAGTACTTC. Its protein product is CASSQESGTKLSYEQYF.

In this sample, this clonotype turned up a few times. V is TRBV28 and J is TRBJ2-7; D could derive from TRBD1 or TRBD2 (5 bases each). The length of the CDR3 is 15 residues. Trimming took off 5 bases at V and 5 bases at J, with 19 bases between the two ends. Germline values: CDR1 MDHEN, CDR2 SYDVKM. CDR3 coding DNA: TGTGCCAGCAGTCAAGGGACCTTACTAACCCACGAGCAGTACTTC. Translated, it gives CASSQGTLLTHEQYF.

CDR3 in amino acids: CASSRYRDSYEQYF. The CDR3, as DNA: TGCGCCAGCAGCCGGTACAGGGACTCCTACGAGCAGTACTTC. V is TRBV4-1 and J is TRBJ2-7; tentative D call: TRBD1 (6 bases). Between the trimmed V and J ends, which lost 4 bases and 0 bases, there was a span of 10 bases. Germline CDR1 MGHRA, CDR2 YSYEKL. The length of the CDR3 is 14 residues.

The gene calls are TRBV7-2 and TRBJ2-1, with unresolved D. The V and J ends lost 5 bases and 6 bases respectively, with 11 bases between them. Germline values: CDR1 SGHTA, CDR2 FQGNSA. There are 13 residues in the CDR3. CDR3 bases: TGTGCCAGCAGCCGAAAGGGTGTCAATGAGCAGTTCTTC. Encoded protein: CASSRKGVNEQFF.

This chain uses TRBV9 with TRBJ2-1, with 13 bases identical to TRBD2. Trimming took 2 bases from V and 7 from J; bases not matched to a gene: 6. Germline-derived CDR1 and CDR2 are SGDLS and YYNGEE. The CDR3 consists of 16 residues. CDR3 in DNA: TGTGCCAGCAGCGTGGGACTAGCGGGAAATAGGAATGAGCAGTTCTTC. Translation gives CASSVGLAGNRNEQFF. Together with reference TRBV9 and TRBJ2-1, the CDR3 gives the full variable domain: DSGVTQTPKHLITATGQRVTLRCSPRSGDLSVYWYQQSLDQGLQFLIQYYNGEERAKGNILERFSAQQFPDLHSELNLSSLELGDSALYFCASSVGLAGNRNEQFFGPGTRLTVL.

The rearrangement uses TRBV23-1 and TRBJ2-7; D may be TRBD2 (5 bases). TRBV23-1 is identified as an open reading frame with a role that is uncertain. V was pared by 2 bases and J by 3 bases, with 26 bases between. The CDR3 runs to 19 residues. In nucleotides, the CDR3 is TGCGCCAGCAGTCAACCCGGGCCCATAATGAAGGAGGTAGGCTACGAGCAGTACTTC. It is translated as CASSQPGPIMKEVGYEQYF.

In its sample, this clonotype was seen a few times. The J gene is TRBJ2-1, the V gene TRBV15; TRBD2 agrees at 7 bases. Per the germline V gene, CDR1 is LNHNV and CDR2 is YYDKDF (reference sequence). V shed 0 bases, J shed 6 bases, and the junction held 5 bases outside the gene matches. The CDR3 loop spans 15 amino acids. DNA for the CDR3: TGTGCCACCAGCAGAGAGTCGGGAGGCCGCAATGAGCAGTTCTTC. Encoded protein: CATSRESGGRNEQFF.

The chain is built from TRBV6-5 and TRBJ2-7, with D possibly TRBD1 on 5 matching bases. With 2 bases removed from V and 1 base from J, the gap between germline ends came to 12 bases. CDR1 is MNHEY and CDR2 is SVGAGI in the germline V gene. CDR3 size: 15 residues. The CDR3 sequence is CASSYDQGGSYEQYF. CDR3 nucleotide sequence: TGTGCCAGCAGTTACGATCAGGGTGGGTCCTACGAGCAGTACTTC.

On this clonotype: At one boundary the junction diverges from the germline segment, which might be a read error. The chain recombines TRBV2 with TRBJ2-5; D is unresolved. The germline V gene has CDR1 SNHLY and CDR2 FYNNEI. This CDR3 has 10 residues. CDR3 protein: CASSEGYSVF. In DNA, the CDR3 is TGTGCCAGCAGTGAAGGGTACTCGGTCTTC.

The chain couples TRBV9 to TRBJ2-1; 12 bases are shared with TRBD2. The V and J ends lost 3 bases and 8 bases, in that order; junction bases with no gene match: 6. This CDR3 is 15 amino acids long. Per the germline V gene, CDR1 is SGDLS and CDR2 is YYNGEE. The CDR3 sequence: CASSAGLAGSYEQFF. The CDR3 DNA follows: TGTGCCAGCAGCGCGGGACTAGCGGGTAGTTATGAGCAGTTCTTC.

The chain employs TRBV7-2 and TRBJ1-1; 8 bases are shared with TRBD1. J lost 3 bases, V lost 3 bases, and 12 bases had no gene match. CDR1 and CDR2 from the germline V gene are SGHTA and FQGNSA. CDR3 size: 17 residues. This chain's CDR3 is CASSLDRDRSVHTEAFF. In DNA form, the CDR3 reads TGTGCCAGCAGCTTGGACCGGGACAGGAGTGTGCACACTGAAGCTTTCTTT. The full variable domain, rest sourced from reference TRBV7-2 and TRBJ1-1, is GAGVSQSPSNKVTEKGKDVELRCDPISGHTALYWYRQSLGQGLEFLIYFQGNSAPDKSGLPSDRFSAERTGGSVSTLTIQRTQQEDSAVYLCASSLDRDRSVHTEAFFGQGTRLTVV.

This clonotype was found a few times. The J gene is TRBJ1-5, the V gene TRBV24-1; a possible D gene is TRBD1 (6 bases). The CDR3 totals 13 residues. V was clipped by 9 bases and J by 5 bases, with 13 bases between them. Germline V gene data show CDR1 as KGHDR and CDR2 as SFDVKD. In DNA form, the CDR3 reads TGTGCCACCGGGGGGGGCCCGCATCAGCCCCAGCATTTT. It specifies CATGGGPHQPQHF.

The chain carries TRBV7-9 and TRBJ2-7, with unresolved D. CDR3 length equals 15 residues. CDR1 is SEHNR and CDR2 is FQNEAQ in the germline V gene (reference sequence). V was trimmed by 5 bases and J by 5 bases, leaving 19 bases between them. This chain's CDR3 is CASSPLRLSTDEQYF. In nucleotides, the CDR3 is TGTGCCAGCAGCCCTCTGAGATTAAGCACCGACGAGCAGTACTTC.

This clonotype was found a few times. The chain combines TRBV29-1 with TRBJ2-2; D ambiguous. The V end was cut by 3 bases, the J end by 6 bases, with 8 bases between. The CDR3 consists of 12 residues. Per germline, CDR1 SQVTM and CDR2 ANQGSEA. The CDR3 spells CSVESRPGELFF. In DNA, the CDR3 is TGCAGCGTTGAGAGCCGTCCCGGGGAGCTGTTTTTT.

This clonotype came up a few times. The chain uses TRBV12-3 or TRBV12-4 and TRBJ2-5, with 8 bases identical to TRBD1. This CDR3 has 14 residues. The V gene end was trimmed by 6 bases and the J gene end by 5 bases; junction bases not matched to a gene: 8. The CDR3, as DNA: TGTGCCAGCAGCATCGACAGGGGAGTCGAGACCCAGTACTTC. It encodes CASSIDRGVETQYF.